This T cell receptor (beta chain) was found in a study of Ad26.COV2.S vaccination and SARS-CoV-2 variants. As for this clone: No antigen is known for it.

Assay used: immunoSEQ multiplex PCR; TCRdb lists only in-frame clones, some missing. Here the sample spans about 480,000 clones, around nine tenths being singletons. Treatment meaning: some 20 received Ad26.COV2.S at low or high dose, single or two shots; about 5 received placebo; per-sample allocation not given. Sampling occurred on day 63 after the first vaccine or placebo injection. Donor was an adult aged 18-55 years in Boston. Vaccination used an Ad26 vector expressing Wuhan-strain SARS-CoV-2 spike. General study findings and limits: Marked by substantial breadth, spike-specific CD8+ and CD4+ T cell responses were reportedly seen after vaccination.

The sequence derives from a person between 18 and 65 years old who received the Ad26.COV2.S COVID-19 vaccine or a placebo. The sample was peripheral blood, taken in a trial of Ad26.COV2.S vaccine versus placebo.

CDR3 sequence reads: CASSRDRLTVTYEQYF. The CDR3 region has the DNA TGTGCCAGCAGCAGGGACCGGTTAACCGTCACTTACGAGCAGTACTTC. V is TRBV21-1 and J is TRBJ2-7. TRBV21-1 is flagged as a pseudogene. The CDR3 is 16 residues long.